The present T cell receptor beta chain was sequenced within a study of shared clonotypes between healthy human individuals. Findings and caveats of the study: Clonotypes shared by all four donors outscored non-shared clonotypes in generation probability. Few donors restricted represented genetic and exposure-history diversity.

In the case of this clone: As yet, its antigen is unknown.

Clones were read by immunoSEQ multiplex PCR, and TCRdb kept only the in-frame ones, dropping some. Of some 1,600,000 clones listed, 95% to 99% are singletons. The sequenced sample consisted of naive CD4+ T cells sorted from blood. The subset denotes: CD45RA+ positively selected. This receptor was obtained from a man aged 25 to 40 in good health.

CDR3 sequence (DNA): TGTGCCGCGGCCCGTTCAGGGGAAAACATTCAGTACTTC. Translating gives CAAARSGENIQYF. The chain is built from TRBV7-9 and TRBJ2-4; possibly TRBD1 for D (6 bases). CDR1 and CDR2 (germline): SEHNR, FQNEAQ (reference sequence). The V end lost 11 bases, the J end lost 5 bases, and 16 bases lay between the germline ends. The CDR3 covers 13 residues.